This T cell receptor (beta chain) emerged from a study of shared clonotypes between healthy human individuals (dated by TCRdb to about 2020). Turning to the overall study: A couple of women and three men aged 18 to 49 years were included in the cohort. To estimate repertoire size and how much clonotypes are shared between individuals, the study performed deep sequencing of blood TCR repertoires from a few healthy adults. Per donor, three plates each were used for CD4 naive and CD4 memory, two for CD8 naive, and one for CD8 memory. Libraries were prepared and TCR repertoires were sequenced by different laboratories using diverse techniques, in order to increase sequencing depth and limit assay-specific biases. Leukapheresis yielded between about 0.85 and 9 billion PBMCs per donor. Paper-wide results and their limitations: The small number of donors limited the genetic and exposure-history diversity represented. Even with the large sequencing depth, rarefaction of the sorted-subset datasets indicated that sequencing was incomplete. Pairwise subsampling indicated that sequencing depth was expected to affect the degree of clonotype sharing among donors. Clonotypes shared by all four sorted-subset donors showed higher generation probabilities than non-shared clonotypes. Larger estimated clonotype richness was generally found for naive subsets than for memory subsets. Sampling was limited to blood, and TCR repertoires in tissue likely differ from TCR repertoires in blood. When a few donors were compared, the shared fraction of clonotypes was about 5.5% for naive CD4, 3.5% to 4% for naive CD8, about 2.4% for memory CD4, and around 0.4% for memory CD8.

CDR1 LNHDA and CDR2 SQIVND were looked up in the germline V gene (reference sequence). Inclusive of the bounding cysteine and phenylalanine, the CDR3 is 14 residues long. The read is trimmed to its CDR3 DNA, 42 bases read in frame from base 1. V is reduced by 3 bases and J by 10 bases, leaving a spacing of 16 bases between them. Worth noting for this clone: It has no known antigen specificity. No base-level quality is on record; no much larger clone is a single base apart.

CD8 naive samples were CD45RO-negative cells positively selected for CCR7, giving a CD45RA+CCR7+ population that excluded TemRA cells. The donors were healthy, HIV-negative adults who had no recently reported acute infections or vaccinations. All donors were Caucasian adults living in Nashville, Tennessee, USA. Blood was obtained by leukapheresis, after which PBMCs were separated by Ficoll-Histopaque density gradient centrifugation and cryopreserved in liquid nitrogen vapor phase. Analytical flow cytometry was used to check the purity and quantity of every magnetically sorted T cell population. Genomic DNA was isolated from each sorted fraction and quantified by UV absorbance on a Nanodrop 2000c. Using the deep immunoSEQ assay, TCR CDR3 regions were amplified from genomic DNA by multiplex PCR. Extracted genomic DNA from each cell subset was spread evenly across all wells of several immunoSEQ 96-well plates, with each plate serving as a replicate. For sorted subsets, approximately 210 ng of genomic DNA, equivalent to roughly 33,000 T cell genomes, went into each replicate PCR. The purified libraries were quantified using a Qubit 3.0 fluorometer, sized with a Bioanalyzer 2100, and then quantified again using the KAPA Library Quantification kit. Every immunoSEQ 96-well plate was sequenced on a dedicated single-read 150-cycle Illumina NextSeq 550 flow cell. The authors processed their data as follows. Because only junctional sequences without quality scores were contained in the immunoSEQ output, filtering matching that applied to full-length reads could not be performed. Sequences were annotated with PyIR, a Python wrapper for IgBLAST v1.9, using IMGT germline references to assign V/J genes and CDR3. Reads were filtered out if the reads had weak V/J assignments (E-value above 1e-6), no CDR3, stop codons, out-of-frame junctions, or ambiguous translated residues. V3J clonotypes were defined as sequences sharing an identical inferred V gene, J gene, and CDR3 amino acid sequence. Percentage overlap between repertoires was calculated by dividing the number of shared unique clonotypes by the size of the smaller repertoire. Richness of each repertoire was evaluated using RTK rarefaction, the Chao1 estimator, and Recon v2.1 estimates of unobserved clonotypes. For all TCRbeta clonotypes obtained by the gDNA method from a few donors, generation probabilities were computed with OLGA. In TCRdb, the immuneACCESS table is reduced to in-frame sequences with V and J assigned. These tables do not hold every clone; where another copy was compared, an unresolved V gene accounts for under half, and the others remain unexplained. The V and J calls and clone size come from that table; D and trimming were worked out from the DNA. Within this sample are approximately 2,000,000 clones, with around 93% of them counted one time only. About 1.7% of the sample rests with the top ten.

The rearranged chain carries TRBV19 and TRBJ2-1; the best D guess is TRBD1, with 6 bases matching. The sequence was obtained from a man younger than 30 in good health. Some clones in this sample may be carry-over from other donors' samples. The sample comprised naive CD8+ T cells from PBMCs. The intended sense of this specimen's cell subset or site label: CD45RA+CCR7+. The CDR3 protein: CASSILDHGQEQFF. The DNA reads TGTGCCAGTAGTATCCTCGATCATGGACAGGAGCAGTTCTTC.